A single sample is the source of the 3 T cell receptor beta chains below, sequenced in a study of cytomegalovirus exposure and HLA in healthy donors. With 60 Vbeta and 13 Jbeta primers, the PCR was carried out. This table comes from immunoSEQ multiplex PCR, and its TCRdb copy is limited to in-frame clones, with some not included. The sample has 150,000 to 200,000 clones; less than 90% are singletons. The sequencing input was PBMCs. Receptor source: a man aged 50-59 years in good health and CMV-seropositive.

The rearrangement links TRBV28 to TRBJ2-6, with TRBD1 identical over 10 bases. This CDR3 has 17 residues. Germline V gene data show CDR1 as MDHEN and CDR2 as SYDVKM. J lost 0 bases, V lost 6 bases, and 5 bases had no gene match. The CDR3 bases are TGTGCCAGCAGGACAGGGGGCTCCCTCTCTGGGGCCAACGTCCTGACTTTC. Translated: CASRTGGSLSGANVLTF.

The chain employs TRBV30 and TRBJ2-2; D possibly corresponds to TRBD1 (6 bases). The CDR3 runs 14 residues. Deletions cut 3 bases from V and 4 bases from J, with 12 bases between. The germline gives CDR1 GTSNPN, CDR2 SVGIG (reference sequence). The CDR3 nucleotides are TGTGCCTGGAGGAGACCACAGGGCACCGGGGAGCTGTTTTTT. Translating gives CAWRRPQGTGELFF. The full variable domain, its missing parts supplied by reference TRBV30 and TRBJ2-2, is SQTIHQWPATLVQPVGSPLSLECTVEGTSNPNLYWYRQAAGRGLQLLFYSVGIGQISSEVPQNLSASRPQDRQFILSSKKLLLSDSGFYLCAWRRPQGTGELFFGEGSRLTVL.

This sequence joins TRBV5-6 and TRBJ1-2, with no clear D. In germline, CDR1 is SGHDT, CDR2 YYEEEE. V was pared by 1 base and J by 3 bases, with 4 bases between. The CDR3 is 12 amino acids. This CDR3 reads CASSLRDYGYTF. Written as DNA, the CDR3 is TGTGCCAGCAGCTTGAGAGACTATGGCTACACCTTC.